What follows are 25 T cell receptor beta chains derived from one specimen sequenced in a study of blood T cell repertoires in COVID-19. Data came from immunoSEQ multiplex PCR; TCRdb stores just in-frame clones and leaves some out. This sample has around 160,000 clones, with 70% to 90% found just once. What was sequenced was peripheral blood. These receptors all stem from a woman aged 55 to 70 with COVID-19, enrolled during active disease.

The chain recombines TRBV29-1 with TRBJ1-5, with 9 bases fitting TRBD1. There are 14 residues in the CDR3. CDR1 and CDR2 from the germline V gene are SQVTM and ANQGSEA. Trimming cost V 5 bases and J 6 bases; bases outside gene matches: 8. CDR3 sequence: CSVSPGQGGQPQHF. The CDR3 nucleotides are TGCAGCGTTAGTCCGGGACAGGGCGGTCAGCCCCAGCATTTT.

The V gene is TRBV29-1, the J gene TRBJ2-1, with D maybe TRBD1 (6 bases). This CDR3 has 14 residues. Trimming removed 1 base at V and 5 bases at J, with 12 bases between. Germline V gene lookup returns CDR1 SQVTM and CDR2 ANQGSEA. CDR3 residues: CSVEVTGRNNEQFF. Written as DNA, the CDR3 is TGCAGCGTTGAAGTAACAGGGCGGAACAATGAGCAGTTCTTC.

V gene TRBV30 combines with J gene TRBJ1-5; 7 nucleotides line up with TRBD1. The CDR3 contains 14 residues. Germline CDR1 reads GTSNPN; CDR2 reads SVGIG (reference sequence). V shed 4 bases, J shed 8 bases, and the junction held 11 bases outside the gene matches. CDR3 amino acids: CAWTKGQENEPQHF. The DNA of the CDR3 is TGTGCCTGGACCAAAGGACAGGAGAATGAGCCCCAGCATTTT.

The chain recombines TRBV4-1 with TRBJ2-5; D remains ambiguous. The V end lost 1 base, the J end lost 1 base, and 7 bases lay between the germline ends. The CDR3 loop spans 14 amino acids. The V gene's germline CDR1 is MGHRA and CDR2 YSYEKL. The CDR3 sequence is CASSQVQPQETQYF. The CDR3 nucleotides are TGCGCCAGCAGCCAAGTACAGCCCCAAGAGACCCAGTACTTC.

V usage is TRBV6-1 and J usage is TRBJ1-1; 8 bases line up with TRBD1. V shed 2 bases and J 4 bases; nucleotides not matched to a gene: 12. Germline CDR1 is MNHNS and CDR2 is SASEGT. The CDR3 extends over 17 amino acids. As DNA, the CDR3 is TGTGCCAGCAGTGAATTTGGACAGGGAGGTCCAATCACTGAAGCTTTCTTT. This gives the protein CASSEFGQGGPITEAFF.

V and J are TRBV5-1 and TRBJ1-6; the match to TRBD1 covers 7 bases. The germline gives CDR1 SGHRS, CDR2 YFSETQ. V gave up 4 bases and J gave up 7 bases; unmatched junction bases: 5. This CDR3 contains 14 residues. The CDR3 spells CASSKGQNNSPLHF. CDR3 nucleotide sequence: TGCGCCAGCAGCAAGGGACAGAACAATTCACCCCTCCACTTT.

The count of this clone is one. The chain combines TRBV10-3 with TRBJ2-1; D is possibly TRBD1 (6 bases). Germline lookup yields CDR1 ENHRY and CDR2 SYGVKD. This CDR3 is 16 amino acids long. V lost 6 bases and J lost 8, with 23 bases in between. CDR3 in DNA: TGTGCCATCAGAGGGACCGGACAGAGCTCGTCCGATGAGCAGTTCTTC. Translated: CAIRGTGQSSSDEQFF.

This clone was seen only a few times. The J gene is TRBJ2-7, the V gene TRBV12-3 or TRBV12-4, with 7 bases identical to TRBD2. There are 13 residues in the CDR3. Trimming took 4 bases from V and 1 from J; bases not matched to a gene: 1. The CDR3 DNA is TGTGCCAGCAGTTGGGGACTATCCTACGAGCAGTACTTC. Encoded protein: CASSWGLSYEQYF.

The CDR3 loop reads CASSTGGPSEAFF. As DNA, the CDR3 is TGTGCCAGCAGTACGGGGGGGCCCTCTGAAGCTTTCTTT. This rearrangement joins TRBV6-5 to TRBJ1-1, with D perhaps matching TRBD1 (6 bases). From germline, CDR1 is MNHEY and CDR2 SVGAGI. V was cut by 5 bases and J by 6 bases, with 13 bases left in between. This CDR3 is built from 13 residues.

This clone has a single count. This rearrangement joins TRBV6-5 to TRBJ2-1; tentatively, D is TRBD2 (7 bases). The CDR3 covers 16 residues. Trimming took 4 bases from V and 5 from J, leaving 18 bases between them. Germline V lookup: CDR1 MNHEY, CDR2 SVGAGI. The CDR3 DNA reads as TGTGCCAGCAGTTGGTCGTATGGGGGGGCAGACAATGAGCAGTTCTTC. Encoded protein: CASSWSYGGADNEQFF.

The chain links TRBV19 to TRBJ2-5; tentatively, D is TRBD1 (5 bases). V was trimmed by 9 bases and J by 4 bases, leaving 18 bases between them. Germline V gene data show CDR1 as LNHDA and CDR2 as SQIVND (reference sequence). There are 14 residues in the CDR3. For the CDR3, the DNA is TGTGCCAGCAATCCCCCAGGGATGGGAGAGACCCAGTACTTC. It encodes CASNPPGMGETQYF.

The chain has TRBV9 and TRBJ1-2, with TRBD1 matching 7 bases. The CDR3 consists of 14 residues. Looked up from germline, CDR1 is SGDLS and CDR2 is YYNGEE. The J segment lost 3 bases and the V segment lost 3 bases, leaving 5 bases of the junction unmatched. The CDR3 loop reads CASSDPDRDYGYTF. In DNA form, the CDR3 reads TGTGCCAGCAGCGACCCTGACAGGGACTATGGCTACACCTTC.

DNA of the CDR3: TGTGCCAGCAGCTTACGACAGCTAATGAATTCACCCCTCCACTTT. Translation: CASSLRQLMNSPLHF. The chain employs TRBV11-2 and TRBJ1-6; maybe TRBD1 (5 bases). The V end lost 2 bases, the J end lost 7 bases, and 12 bases lay between the germline ends. CDR3 length: 15 residues. Germline V gives CDR1 SGHAT, CDR2 FQNNGV.

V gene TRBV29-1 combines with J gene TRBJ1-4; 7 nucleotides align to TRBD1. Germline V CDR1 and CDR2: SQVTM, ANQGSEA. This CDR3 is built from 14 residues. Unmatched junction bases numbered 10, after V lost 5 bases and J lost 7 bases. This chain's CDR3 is CSVKGGTVAEKLFF. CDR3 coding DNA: TGCAGCGTTAAAGGGGGGACAGTGGCTGAAAAACTGTTTTTT.

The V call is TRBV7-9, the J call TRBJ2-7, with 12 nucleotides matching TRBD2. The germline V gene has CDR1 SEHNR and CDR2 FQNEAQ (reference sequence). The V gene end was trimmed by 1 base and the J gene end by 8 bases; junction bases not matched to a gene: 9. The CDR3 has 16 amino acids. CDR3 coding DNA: TGTGCCAGCAGCTTAGACAAAGGACTAGCGGGGTATAAGCAGTACTTC. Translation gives CASSLDKGLAGYKQYF.

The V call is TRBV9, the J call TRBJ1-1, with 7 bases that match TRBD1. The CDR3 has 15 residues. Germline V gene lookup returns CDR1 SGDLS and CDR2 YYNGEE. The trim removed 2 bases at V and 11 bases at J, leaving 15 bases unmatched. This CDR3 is CASSVDGTDFRRAFF. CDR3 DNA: TGTGCCAGCAGCGTCGACGGGACAGACTTTCGAAGGGCTTTCTTT. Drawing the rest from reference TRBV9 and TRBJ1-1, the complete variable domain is DSGVTQTPKHLITATGQRVTLRCSPRSGDLSVYWYQQSLDQGLQFLIQYYNGEERAKGNILERFSAQQFPDLHSELNLSSLELGDSALYFCASSVDGTDFRRAFFGQGTRLTVV.

CDR3 DNA: TGTGCCAACGGGGAAGGGGGATTCCCCCAGCATTTT. This translates into CANGEGGFPQHF. This sequence joins TRBV6-5 and TRBJ1-5, with D maybe TRBD1 (6 bases). Germline CDR1 and CDR2: MNHEY and SVGAGI. V dropped 10 bases and J dropped 10 bases, with 17 bases sitting between them. The CDR3 has 12 residues.

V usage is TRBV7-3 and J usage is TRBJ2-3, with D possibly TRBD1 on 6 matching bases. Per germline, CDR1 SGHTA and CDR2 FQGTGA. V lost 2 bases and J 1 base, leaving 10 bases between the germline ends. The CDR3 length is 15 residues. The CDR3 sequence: CASSLHEGGTDTQYF. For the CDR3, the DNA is TGTGCCAGCAGCTTACACGAGGGGGGCACAGATACGCAGTATTTT. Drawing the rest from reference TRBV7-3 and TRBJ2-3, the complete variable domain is GAGVSQTPSNKVTEKGKYVELRCDPISGHTALYWYRQSLGQGPEFLIYFQGTGAADDSGLPNDRFFAVRPEGSVSTLKIQRTERGDSAVYLCASSLHEGGTDTQYFGPGTRLTVL.

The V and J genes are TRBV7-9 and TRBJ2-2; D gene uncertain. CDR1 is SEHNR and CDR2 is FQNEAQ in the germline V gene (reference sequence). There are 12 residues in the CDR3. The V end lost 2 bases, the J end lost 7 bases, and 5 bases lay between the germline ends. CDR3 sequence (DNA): TGTGCCAGCAGCTTAAATAACGGGGAGCTGTTTTTT. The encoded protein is CASSLNNGELFF.

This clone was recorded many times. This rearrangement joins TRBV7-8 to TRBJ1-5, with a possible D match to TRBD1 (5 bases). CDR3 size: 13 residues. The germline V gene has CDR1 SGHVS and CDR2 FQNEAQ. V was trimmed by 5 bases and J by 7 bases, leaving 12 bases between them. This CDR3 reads CASSATEFQPQHF. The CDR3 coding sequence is TGTGCCAGCAGCGCGACAGAATTCCAGCCCCAGCATTTT.

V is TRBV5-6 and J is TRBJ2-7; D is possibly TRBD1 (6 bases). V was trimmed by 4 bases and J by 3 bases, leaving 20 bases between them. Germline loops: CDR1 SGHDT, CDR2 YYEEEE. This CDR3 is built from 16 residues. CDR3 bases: TGTGCCAGCAGCCGACTACCCCTGGGGGCGTACTACGAGCAGTACTTC. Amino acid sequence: CASSRLPLGAYYEQYF.

CDR3 bases: TGTGCCAGTAGTAGGAGTGGGCAAGAGACCCAGTACTTC. Amino acids: CASSRSGQETQYF. The chain uses TRBV19 and TRBJ2-5; D is uncertain. V was shortened by 4 bases and J by 2 bases, with 8 bases between the two germline ends. CDR3 length: 13 residues. The germline CDR1 and CDR2 sequences are LNHDA and SQIVND (reference sequence). Together with reference TRBV19 and TRBJ2-5, the CDR3 gives the full variable domain: DGGITQSPKYLFRKEGQNVTLSCEQNLNHDAMYWYRQDPGQGLRLIYYSQIVNDFQKGDIAEGYSVSREKKESFPLTVTSAQKNPTAFYLCASSRSGQETQYFGPGTRLLVL.

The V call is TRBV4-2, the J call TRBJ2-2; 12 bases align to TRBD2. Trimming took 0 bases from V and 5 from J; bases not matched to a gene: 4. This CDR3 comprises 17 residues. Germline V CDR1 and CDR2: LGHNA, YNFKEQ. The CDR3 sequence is CASSQESLAGGTGELFF. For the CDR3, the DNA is TGTGCCAGCAGCCAAGAGTCCCTAGCGGGGGGGACCGGGGAGCTGTTTTTT.

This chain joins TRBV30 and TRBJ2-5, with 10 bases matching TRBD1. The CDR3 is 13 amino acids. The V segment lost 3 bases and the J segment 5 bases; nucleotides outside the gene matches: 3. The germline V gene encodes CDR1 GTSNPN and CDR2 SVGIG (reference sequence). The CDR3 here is CAWSRQGAETQYF. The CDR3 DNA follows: TGTGCCTGGAGCCGACAGGGGGCCGAGACCCAGTACTTC. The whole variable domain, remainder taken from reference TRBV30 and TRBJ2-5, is SQTIHQWPATLVQPVGSPLSLECTVEGTSNPNLYWYRQAAGRGLQLLFYSVGIGQISSEVPQNLSASRPQDRQFILSSKKLLLSDSGFYLCAWSRQGAETQYFGPGTRLLVL.

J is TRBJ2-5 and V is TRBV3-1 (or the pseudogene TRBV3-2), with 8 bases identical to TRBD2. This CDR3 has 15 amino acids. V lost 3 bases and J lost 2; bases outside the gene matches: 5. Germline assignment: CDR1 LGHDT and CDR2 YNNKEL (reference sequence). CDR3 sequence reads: CASSQRAGAQETQYF. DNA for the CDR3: TGTGCCAGCAGCCAGAGAGCGGGGGCACAAGAGACCCAGTACTTC.